This note documents a single T cell receptor (beta chain) sequence. Many counts were recorded for this clonotype. The target of this receptor is not known. No much larger clone exists at a distance of one base, and base qualities are not known. This sample is drawn from a study of neurological immune-mediated disorders (dated by TCRdb to between 2018 and 2020). With regard to the full study: Peripheral blood TCR-beta repertoires from patients with HTLV-I-associated myelopathy (HAM/TSP), patients with multiple sclerosis, and healthy controls were compared in the study using UMI-based sequencing. Longitudinal samples, technical triplicates and paired sorted CD4+ and CD8+ T-cell subsets, alongside PBMC samples, were included among the 90 to 130 TCR-beta libraries. The cohort was made up of approximately 71 subjects, consisting of 14 HAM/TSP patients, 35 or so multiple sclerosis patients and about 20 healthy controls.

General study outcomes and caveats: TCR clonal expansion was highest in HAM/TSP patients and lowest in MS patients, with MS patients falling below even healthy controls. Expanded clones from different subjects shared no identical CDR3 amino acid sequences, which suggests that TCR-beta repertoires were private in all groups.

Blood bank volunteers in Maryland, USA served as the healthy controls. For the sorted-subset TCR libraries, the starting material was over 750,000 sorted CD4+ or CD8+ T cells. Peripheral blood was subjected to Ficoll-Hypaque density gradient centrifugation to isolate PBMCs, which were then cryopreserved in liquid nitrogen. The study also sequenced paired sorted CD4+ and CD8+ subsets from healthy controls, HAM/TSP patients and MS patients. To synthesize cDNA, template-switch 5'RACE was performed with a primer carrying a 10-nucleotide random unique molecular identifier so that each TCR transcript was tagged. Every sequencing run covered 15-18 subjects and yielded more than 180 million TCR-beta sequences. Total RNA was extracted with the RNeasy kit. TCR-beta VDJ regions were amplified with primers for the TCR constant region and the 5'RACE anchor, using the KAPA Real-time Library Amplification kit. Sample indexes and Illumina adaptors were added in a first PCR, after which library yield was increased in a second PCR. After Ampure bead purification, the TCR product of roughly 650 bp was size-selected on a 2% E-gel SizeSelection system. Before pooling, library quality was checked on a Bioanalyzer, concentration was measured with Qubit, and libraries were quantified with the Kapa Library Quantification kit. An Illumina HiSeq 2500 sequenced the libraries paired-end 2 x 150 bp. To increase sequence diversity, roughly 24-32% phiX was spiked into each library pool. As for the authors' bioinformatics: The UMI-based MiGEC pipeline processed quality-filtered reads and removed over 90% of raw TCR sequences during error correction. VDJ genes were aligned to IMGT germline references, and clonotypes were defined by unique CDR3 amino acid sequence plus V-J genes. VDJtools evaluated clonal expansion, Shannon diversity and CDR3 relatedness (CalcPairwiseDistances, ClusterSamples); CLCbio workbench built phylogenetic trees. Expanded clones were defined as having at least 8 unique UMIs, based on coefficient-of-variation modelling across technical triplicates. The public reads were reprocessed in TCRdb via fastp at Q25 and MiXCR, keeping in-frame beta chains. Identical CDR3 protein sequences are pooled into one entry, listed with their most common genes and DNA. It is TCRdb's table, rather than the study itself, that gives the V and J calls and clone size. For this sample there are fewer than 45,000 distinct CDR3 sequences; under 6.5% appear just once. 0.55% to 0.6% of the sample belongs to the ten largest clones.

The germline V gene (reference sequence) yields DFQATT for CDR1 and SNEGSKA for CDR2. Unmatched junction bases come to 12, with V trimmed by 6 bases and J by 4 bases. The CDR3 sequence holds 15 residues, the cysteine and phenylalanine included. The retained sequence is limited to the CDR3, 45 bases, with the frame set at the first base. The sequence links TRBV20-1 to TRBJ1-1, and TRBD1 aligns with 9 junction nucleotides. The receptor was derived from a middle-aged woman in good health. Sequencing was done on a sample of CD4+ T cells from blood. The nucleotides read TGCAGTGCCCGCGGGCTCGGGACAGGGACCACTGAAGCTTTCTTT. Translated, this gives CSARGLGTGTTEAFF.